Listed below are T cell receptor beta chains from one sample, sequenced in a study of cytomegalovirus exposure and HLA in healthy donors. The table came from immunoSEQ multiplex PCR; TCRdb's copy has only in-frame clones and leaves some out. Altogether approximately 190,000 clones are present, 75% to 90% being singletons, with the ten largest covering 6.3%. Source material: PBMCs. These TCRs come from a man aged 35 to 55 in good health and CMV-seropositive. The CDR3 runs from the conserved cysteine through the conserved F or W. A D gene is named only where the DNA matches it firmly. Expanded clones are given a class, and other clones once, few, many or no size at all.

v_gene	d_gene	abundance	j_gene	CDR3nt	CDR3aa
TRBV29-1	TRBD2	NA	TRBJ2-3	TGCAGCCAAACTTCTAGCGGGGGGACAGATACGCAGTATTTT	CSQTSSGGTDTQYF
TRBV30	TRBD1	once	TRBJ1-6	TGTGCCACCCGACAGGGGAGCTCCTATAATTCACCCCTCCACTTT	CATRQGSSYNSPLHF
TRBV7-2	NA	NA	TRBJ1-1	TGTGCCAGCAGAAAAGCAGGTAACACTGAAGCTTTCTTT	CASRKAGNTEAFF
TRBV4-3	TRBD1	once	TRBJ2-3	TGCGCCAGCAGCCAAGATCGACAGGGCTTGGATACGCAGTATTTT	CASSQDRQGLDTQYF
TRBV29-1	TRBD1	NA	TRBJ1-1	TGCAGCGGGGATAAGACAGGGCTTGGCACTGAAGCTTTCTTT	CSGDKTGLGTEAFF
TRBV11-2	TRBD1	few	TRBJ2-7	TGTGCCAGCAGCTCACCGGGGGGGGACAGGGGCTACGAGCAGTACTTC	CASSSPGGDRGYEQYF
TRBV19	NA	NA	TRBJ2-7	TGTGCCAGTAGTATAGATCCGACGGGAATCTACGAGCAGTACTTC	CASSIDPTGIYEQYF
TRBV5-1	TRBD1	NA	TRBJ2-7	TGCGCCAGCAGCTATGGCGAGACAGGGGTTAACGAGCAGTACTTC	CASSYGETGVNEQYF
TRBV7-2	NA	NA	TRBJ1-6	TGTGCCAGCAGCCGCGGGGTCGTGGATTCACCCCTCCACTTT	CASSRGVVDSPLHF
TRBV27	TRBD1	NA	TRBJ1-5	TGTGCCAGCAGTTTAACGAAGGGACAGGACTTCGGGCAGCCCCAGCATTTT	CASSLTKGQDFGQPQHF
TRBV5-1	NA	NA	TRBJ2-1	TGCGCCAGCAACGCGTATGACAATGAGCAGTTCTTC	CASNAYDNEQFF
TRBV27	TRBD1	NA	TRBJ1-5	TGTGCCAGCAGTTTGAATTTCGGGACAGGTAGCAATCAGCCCCAGCATTTT	CASSLNFGTGSNQPQHF
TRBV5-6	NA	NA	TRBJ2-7	TGTGCCAGCAGCATAGGGGTAGGGGGTATTTACGAGCAGTACTTC	CASSIGVGGIYEQYF
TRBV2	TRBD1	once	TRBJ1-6	TGTGCCAGCAGTCTAAGGGACAGCAATAATTCACCCCTCCACTTT	CASSLRDSNNSPLHF
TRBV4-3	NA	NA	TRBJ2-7	TGCGCCAGCAGCCAAGGACAGTCCTCCTACGAGCAGTACTTC	CASSQGQSSYEQYF
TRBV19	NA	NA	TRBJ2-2	TGTGCCAGTACCCGCAGAAGCACCGGGGAGCTGTTTTTT	CASTRRSTGELFF
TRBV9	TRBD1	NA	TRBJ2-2	TGTGCCAGCAGCGTAGGGACAGGGGAGGGGGAGGAGCTGTTTTTT	CASSVGTGEGEELFF
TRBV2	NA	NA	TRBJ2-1	TGTGCCAGCAGTGGACCCGGGAGGGGGCGTATGTTCTTC	CASSGPGRGRMFF
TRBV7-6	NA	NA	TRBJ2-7	TGTGCCAGCAGCCCCTACTCCTACGAGCAGTACTTC	CASSPYSYEQYF
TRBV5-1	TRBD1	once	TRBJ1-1	TGCGCCAGCAGATTGGACAGGGCCAGTATAGCTTTCTTT	CASRLDRASIAFF
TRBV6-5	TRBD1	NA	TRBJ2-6	TGTGCCAGCAGTCTTACAGGGGCGGGGGCCAACGTCCTGACTTTC	CASSLTGAGANVLTF
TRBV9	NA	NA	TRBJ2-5	TGTGCCAGCAGCGTGAGCCCTGAAGAGACCCAGTACTTC	CASSVSPEETQYF